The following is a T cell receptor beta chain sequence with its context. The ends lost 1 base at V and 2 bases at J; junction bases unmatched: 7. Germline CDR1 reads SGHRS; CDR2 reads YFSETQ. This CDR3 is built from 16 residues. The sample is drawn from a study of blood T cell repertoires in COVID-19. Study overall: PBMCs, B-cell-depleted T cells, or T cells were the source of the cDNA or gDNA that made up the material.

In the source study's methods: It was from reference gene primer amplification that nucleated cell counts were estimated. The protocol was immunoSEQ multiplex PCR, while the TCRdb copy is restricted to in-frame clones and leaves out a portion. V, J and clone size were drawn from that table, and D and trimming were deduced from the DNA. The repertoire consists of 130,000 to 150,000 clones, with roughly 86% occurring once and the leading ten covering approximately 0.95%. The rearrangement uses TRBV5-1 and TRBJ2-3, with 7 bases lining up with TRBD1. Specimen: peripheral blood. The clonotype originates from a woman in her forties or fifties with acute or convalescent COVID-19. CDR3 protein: CASSLRTGRDTDTQYF. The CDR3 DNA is TGCGCCAGCAGCTTGAGGACAGGCCGAGACACAGATACGCAGTATTTT.